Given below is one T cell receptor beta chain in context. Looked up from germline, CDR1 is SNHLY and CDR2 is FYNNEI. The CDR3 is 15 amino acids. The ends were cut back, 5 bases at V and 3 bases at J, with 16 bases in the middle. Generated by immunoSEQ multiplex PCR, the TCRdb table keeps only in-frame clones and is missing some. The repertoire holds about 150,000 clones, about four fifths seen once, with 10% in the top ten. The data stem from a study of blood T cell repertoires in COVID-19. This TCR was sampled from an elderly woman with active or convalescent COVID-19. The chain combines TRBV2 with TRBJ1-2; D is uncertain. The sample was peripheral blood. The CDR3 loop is CASSTLKTTHYGYTF. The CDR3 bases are TGTGCCAGCAGTACTTTAAAGACAACACACTATGGCTACACCTTC.